The 19 T cell receptor beta chains presented below share a single source sample, sequenced in a study of control samples from healthy donors and cancer patients. Sequencing used immunoSEQ multiplex PCR; TCRdb keeps in-frame clones, though not all of them. Here the sample spans around 120,000 clones, about 92% being singletons. Source material: PBMCs. These receptors all come from a man aged 45-65 years with head and neck cancer.

The chain uses TRBV5-1 and TRBJ2-7, with 9 nucleotides matching TRBD2. CDR1 SGHRS and CDR2 YFSETQ come from the germline V gene. CDR3 length: 15 amino acids. The junction had 5 bases not matched to a gene; V was cut back by 1 base and J by 3 bases. The chain's CDR3 is CASSLNLAGFYEQYF. As DNA, the CDR3 is TGCGCCAGCAGCTTGAATCTAGCGGGGTTCTACGAGCAGTACTTC.

The J gene is TRBJ2-7, the V gene TRBV20-1, with 9 bases that match TRBD1. J gave up 6 bases and V 3 bases, and 9 bases lay outside the gene matches. The germline CDR1 and CDR2 sequences are DFQATT and SNEGSKA (reference sequence). This CDR3 contains 14 residues. DNA of the CDR3: TGCAGTGCTAGTACCGGGACAGGGTTGGGCGAGCAGTACTTC. Encoded protein: CSASTGTGLGEQYF.

The CDR3 region is CATSREVGGSYNEQFF. The DNA for the CDR3 is TGTGCCACCAGCAGAGAGGTGGGGGGTTCCTACAATGAGCAGTTCTTC. The gene calls are TRBV15 and TRBJ2-1; TRBD2 might be the D (6 bases). Germline V gene lookup returns CDR1 LNHNV and CDR2 YYDKDF (reference sequence). CDR3 length equals 16 residues. V lost 0 bases, J lost 1 base, and 10 bases lay in between. The complete variable domain, with remaining parts taken from reference TRBV15 and TRBJ2-1, reads DAMVIQNPRYQVTQFGKPVTLSCSQTLNHNVMYWYQQKSSQAPKLLFHYYDKDFNNEADTPDNFQSRRPNTSFCFLDIRSPGLGDTAMYLCATSREVGGSYNEQFFGPGTRLTVL.

The V call is TRBV18, the J call TRBJ1-1, with 8 bases matching TRBD1. With V trimmed by 2 bases and J by 7 bases, 9 bases remained unmatched. This CDR3 is 15 amino acids long. The V gene's germline CDR1 is KGHSH and CDR2 LQKENI. CDR3 sequence reads: CASSPSLGQGVEAFF. In DNA, the CDR3 is TGTGCCAGCTCACCATCACTAGGACAGGGAGTTGAAGCTTTCTTT.

The sample holds one count of this clone. The chain couples TRBV30 to TRBJ1-3, with unresolved D. The CDR3 spans 12 residues. Germline V gives CDR1 GTSNPN, CDR2 SVGIG (reference sequence). V was shortened by 2 bases and J by 8 bases, with 10 bases between the two germline ends. CDR3 in amino acids: CAWSIGGDTIYF. DNA for the CDR3: TGTGCCTGGAGTATTGGAGGAGACACCATATATTTT.

The J gene is TRBJ2-3, the V gene TRBV6-4; 11 bases line up with TRBD2. Germline loops: CDR1 MRHNA, CDR2 SNTAGT. Unmatched junction bases numbered 5, after V lost 6 bases and J lost 3 bases. The CDR3 sequence is 15 residues long. CDR3 nucleotides: TGTGCCAGCAGCGCGACTAGCGGGGCGACAGATACGCAGTATTTT. The encoded protein is CASSATSGATDTQYF.

The chain recombines TRBV15 with TRBJ1-4; D is undetermined. V gave up 2 bases and J gave up 2 bases, with 12 bases separating them. CDR1 is LNHNV, CDR2 YYDKDF, per germline (reference sequence). This CDR3 contains 16 residues. CDR3 residues: CATSRSRGSTNEKLFF. The CDR3 DNA sequence: TGTGCCACCAGCAGATCGAGAGGGTCGACTAATGAAAAACTGTTTTTT.

The chain carries TRBV12-3 or TRBV12-4 and TRBJ2-7; D is possibly TRBD1 (6 bases). This CDR3 has 13 amino acids. Trimming removed 3 bases at V and 3 bases at J, with 9 bases between. CDR3 DNA sequence: TGTGCCAGCAGTTTCGGCAGGGGCTACGAGCAGTACTTC. Its protein is CASSFGRGYEQYF.

The V call is TRBV7-2, the J call TRBJ1-2; no clear D gene. CDR1 and CDR2 from the germline V gene are SGHTA and FQGNSA. V lost 4 bases and J 2 bases, leaving 14 bases between the germline ends. This CDR3 contains 15 residues. CDR3 protein: CASSYHGNQNYGYTF. CDR3 nucleotides: TGTGCCAGCAGCTATCACGGTAACCAAAACTATGGCTACACCTTC. The full variable domain, in which reference TRBV7-2 and TRBJ1-2 provide the parts outside the CDR3, is GAGVSQSPSNKVTEKGKDVELRCDPISGHTALYWYRQSLGQGLEFLIYFQGNSAPDKSGLPSDRFSAERTGGSVSTLTIQRTQQEDSAVYLCASSYHGNQNYGYTFGSGTRLTVV.

This chain connects TRBV5-1 to TRBJ1-2; the D is unclear. Germline loops: CDR1 SGHRS, CDR2 YFSETQ. The germline V and J ends were trimmed by 7 bases and 2 bases, with 12 bases remaining between them. The CDR3 has 13 residues. CDR3 in DNA: TGCGCCAGCCGATTTTCAGAGAACTATGGCTACACCTTC. This codes for CASRFSENYGYTF.

The chain employs TRBV7-2 and TRBJ1-1, with 8 bases lining up with TRBD1. The V gene end was trimmed by 5 bases and the J gene end by 5 bases; junction bases not matched to a gene: 10. This CDR3 has 15 amino acids. The germline CDR1 and CDR2 sequences are SGHTA and FQGNSA. CDR3 sequence reads: CASSHGGTGGTEAFF. The CDR3 region has the DNA TGTGCCAGCAGCCATGGGGGGACAGGAGGGACTGAAGCTTTCTTT.

This clone was seen just once. This chain links TRBV19 with TRBJ1-4; weak D call: TRBD1 (5 bases). V lost 5 bases and J 0 bases, leaving 13 bases between the germline ends. Per germline, CDR1 LNHDA and CDR2 SQIVND (reference sequence). The CDR3 extends over 16 amino acids. CDR3 loop: CASSVQAGATNEKLFF. DNA for the CDR3: TGTGCCAGTAGTGTACAGGCTGGGGCAACTAATGAAAAACTGTTTTTT.

This clone was counted between two and nine times. V usage is TRBV6-6 and J usage is TRBJ1-2; D not certain. Trimming left V 0 bases short and J 12 bases short, with 17 bases between. Germline V lookup: CDR1 MNHNY, CDR2 SVGAGI (reference sequence). CDR3 length equals 14 residues. The CDR3 DNA is TGTGCCAGCAGTTACTCGTTGGGTGTGTCGGGGAACACCTTC. This translates into CASSYSLGVSGNTF.

This chain links TRBV7-9 with TRBJ1-1; maybe TRBD1 (6 bases). This CDR3 contains 18 residues. Per the germline V gene, CDR1 is SEHNR and CDR2 is FQNEAQ (reference sequence). The V and J ends lost 1 base and 6 bases respectively, with 24 bases between them. The CDR3 here is CASSLEFSRSGGRPEAFF. CDR3 DNA: TGTGCCAGCAGCTTAGAGTTTTCAAGGTCGGGGGGCCGACCTGAAGCTTTCTTT.

The V gene is TRBV30, the J gene TRBJ1-1; D is perhaps TRBD1 (5 bases). Germline V CDR1 and CDR2: GTSNPN, SVGIG (reference sequence). Trimming shortened V by 4 bases and J by 0 bases, and 6 bases separated the two germline ends. The length of the CDR3 is 12 residues. CDR3 sequence: CAWKGLNTEAFF. The CDR3 DNA is TGTGCCTGGAAGGGACTGAACACTGAAGCTTTCTTT.

This clone was seen a single time. The rearrangement uses TRBV18 and TRBJ1-6, with 9 bases that match TRBD1. Germline values: CDR1 KGHSH, CDR2 LQKENI. CDR3 size: 15 residues. V was clipped by 3 bases and J by 7 bases; unmatched bases: 4. CDR3 DNA sequence: TGTGCCAGCTCACCTCGGACAGGGGTAAATTCACCCCTCCACTTT. Its protein product is CASSPRTGVNSPLHF.

The V gene is TRBV27, the J gene TRBJ1-6; D is ambiguous. Germline V gene lookup returns CDR1 MNHEY and CDR2 SMNVEV (reference sequence). V was pared by 2 bases and J by 2 bases, with 7 bases between. The CDR3 is 15 residues long. CDR3 nucleotide sequence: TGTGCCAGCAGTTTAGCTGGCACCTATAATTCACCCCTCCACTTT. It specifies CASSLAGTYNSPLHF.

The V gene is TRBV3-1 (or the pseudogene TRBV3-2), the J gene TRBJ1-2; 7 nucleotides match TRBD1. Germline lookup yields CDR1 LGHDT and CDR2 YNNKEL (reference sequence). The trim removed 2 bases at V and 0 bases at J, leaving 6 bases unmatched. The length of the CDR3 is 16 residues. CDR3 region: CASSQRTGWPNYGYTF. CDR3 DNA: TGTGCCAGCAGCCAACGGACAGGTTGGCCTAACTATGGCTACACCTTC.

This chain connects TRBV11-3 to TRBJ2-2, with D possibly TRBD1 on 6 matching bases. V lost 4 bases to trimming and J lost 5 bases, with 8 bases between them. There are 13 residues in the CDR3. The germline gives CDR1 SGHNT, CDR2 YENEEA. As DNA, the CDR3 is TGTGCCAGCAGCTCAACAGGGACCGGGGAGCTGTTTTTT. Amino acids: CASSSTGTGELFF.